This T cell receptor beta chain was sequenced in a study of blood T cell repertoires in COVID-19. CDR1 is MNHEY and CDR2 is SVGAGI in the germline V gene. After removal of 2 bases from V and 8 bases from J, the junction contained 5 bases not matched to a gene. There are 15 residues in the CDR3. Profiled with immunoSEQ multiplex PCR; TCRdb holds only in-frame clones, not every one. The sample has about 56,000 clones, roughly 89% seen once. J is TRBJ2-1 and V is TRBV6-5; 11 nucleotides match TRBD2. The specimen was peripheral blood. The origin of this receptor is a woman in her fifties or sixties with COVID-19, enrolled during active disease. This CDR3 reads CASSYGLAGGYEQFF. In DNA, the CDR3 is TGTGCCAGCAGTTACGGCCTAGCGGGGGGCTATGAGCAGTTCTTC.